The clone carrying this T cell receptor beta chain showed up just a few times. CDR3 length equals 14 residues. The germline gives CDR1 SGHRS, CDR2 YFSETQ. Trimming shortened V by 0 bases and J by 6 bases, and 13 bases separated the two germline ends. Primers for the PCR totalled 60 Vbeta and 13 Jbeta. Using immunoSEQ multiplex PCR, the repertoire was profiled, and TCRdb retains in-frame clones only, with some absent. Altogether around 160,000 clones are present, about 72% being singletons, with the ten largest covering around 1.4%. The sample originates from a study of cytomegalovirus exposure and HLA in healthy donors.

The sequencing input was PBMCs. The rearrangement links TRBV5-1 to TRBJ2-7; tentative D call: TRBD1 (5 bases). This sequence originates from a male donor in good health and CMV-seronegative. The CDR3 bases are TGCGCCAGCAGCTTGGCAGTGGGGCGCGGCGAGCAGTACTTC. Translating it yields CASSLAVGRGEQYF.